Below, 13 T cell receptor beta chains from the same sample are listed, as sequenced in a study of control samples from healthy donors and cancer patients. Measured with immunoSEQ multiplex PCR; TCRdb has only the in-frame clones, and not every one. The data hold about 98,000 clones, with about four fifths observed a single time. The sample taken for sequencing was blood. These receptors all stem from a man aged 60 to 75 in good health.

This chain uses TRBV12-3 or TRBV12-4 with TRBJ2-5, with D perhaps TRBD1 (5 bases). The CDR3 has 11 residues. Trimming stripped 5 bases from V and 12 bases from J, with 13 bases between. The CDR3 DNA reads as TGTGCCAGCAGTGCCAGGGCCCACAAGTACTTC. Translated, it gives CASSARAHKYF.

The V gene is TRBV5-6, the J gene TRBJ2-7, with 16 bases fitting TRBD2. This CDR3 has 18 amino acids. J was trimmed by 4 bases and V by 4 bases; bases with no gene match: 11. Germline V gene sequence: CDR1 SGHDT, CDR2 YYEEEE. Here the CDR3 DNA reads TGTGCCAGCAGCCGACCGGGACTAGCGGGGGGGCCTTCATACGAGCAGTACTTC. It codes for CASSRPGLAGGPSYEQYF.

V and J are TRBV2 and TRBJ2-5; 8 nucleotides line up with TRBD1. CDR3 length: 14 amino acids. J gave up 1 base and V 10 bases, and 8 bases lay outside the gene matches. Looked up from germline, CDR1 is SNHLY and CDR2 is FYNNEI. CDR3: CATSIGTGQETQYF. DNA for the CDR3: TGTGCCACCTCAATCGGGACAGGCCAAGAGACCCAGTACTTC.

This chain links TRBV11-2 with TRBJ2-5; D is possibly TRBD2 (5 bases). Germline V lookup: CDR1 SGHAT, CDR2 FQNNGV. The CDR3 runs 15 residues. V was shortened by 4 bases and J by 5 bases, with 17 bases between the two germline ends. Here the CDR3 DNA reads TGTGCCAGCAGCTCAGGACTGGATATGAGGGAGACCCAGTACTTC. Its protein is CASSSGLDMRETQYF.

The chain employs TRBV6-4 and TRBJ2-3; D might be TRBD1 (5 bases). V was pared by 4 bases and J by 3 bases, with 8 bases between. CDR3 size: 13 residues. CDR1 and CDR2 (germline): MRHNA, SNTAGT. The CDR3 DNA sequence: TGTGCCAGCAGTGTCAGGGAAACAGATACGCAGTATTTT. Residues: CASSVRETDTQYF.

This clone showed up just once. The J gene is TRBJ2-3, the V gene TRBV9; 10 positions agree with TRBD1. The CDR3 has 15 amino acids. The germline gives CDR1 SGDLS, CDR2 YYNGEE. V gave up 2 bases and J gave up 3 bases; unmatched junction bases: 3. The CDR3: CASSVRDRGTDTQYF. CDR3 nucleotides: TGTGCCAGCAGCGTCCGGGACAGGGGTACAGATACGCAGTATTTT.

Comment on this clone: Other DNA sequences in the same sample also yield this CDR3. CDR3 DNA: TGTGCCAGCAGTTTACGTGGGAGGGCGGGGTACGAGCAGTACTTC. This translates into CASSLRGRAGYEQYF. J is TRBJ2-7 and V is TRBV27; 7 bases match TRBD2. The CDR3 loop spans 15 amino acids. The V gene end was trimmed by 2 bases and the J gene end by 4 bases; junction bases not matched to a gene: 8. CDR1 and CDR2 (germline): MNHEY, SMNVEV (reference sequence).

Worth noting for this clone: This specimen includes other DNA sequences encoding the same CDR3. CDR3 protein: CAWSVTGSNEQFF. DNA of the CDR3: TGTGCCTGGAGTGTAACCGGGAGCAATGAGCAGTTCTTC. The V and J genes are TRBV30 and TRBJ2-1; the D gene is possibly TRBD2 (6 bases). The CDR3 is 13 amino acids. CDR1 GTSNPN and CDR2 SVGIG come from the germline V gene (reference sequence). The germline V and J ends were trimmed by 0 bases and 6 bases, with 9 bases remaining between them.

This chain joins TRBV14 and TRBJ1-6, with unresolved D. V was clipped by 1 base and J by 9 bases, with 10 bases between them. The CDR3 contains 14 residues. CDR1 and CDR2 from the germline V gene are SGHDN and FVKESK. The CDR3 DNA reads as TGTGCCAGCAGCCAAGGGAGAGGGTCTTCACCCCTCCACTTT. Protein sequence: CASSQGRGSSPLHF.

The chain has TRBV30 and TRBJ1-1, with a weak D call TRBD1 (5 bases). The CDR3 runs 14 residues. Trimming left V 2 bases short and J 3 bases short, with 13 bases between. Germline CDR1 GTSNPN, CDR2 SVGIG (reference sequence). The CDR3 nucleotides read TGTGCCTGGAGTATTGCAGGGCCTGACACTGAAGCTTTCTTT. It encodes CAWSIAGPDTEAFF.

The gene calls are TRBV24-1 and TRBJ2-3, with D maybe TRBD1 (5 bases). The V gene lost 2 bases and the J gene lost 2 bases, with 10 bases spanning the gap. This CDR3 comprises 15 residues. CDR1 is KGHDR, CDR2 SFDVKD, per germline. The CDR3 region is CATSDSSRDTDTQYF. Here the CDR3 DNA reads TGTGCCACCAGTGATTCCTCCAGGGACACAGATACGCAGTATTTT.

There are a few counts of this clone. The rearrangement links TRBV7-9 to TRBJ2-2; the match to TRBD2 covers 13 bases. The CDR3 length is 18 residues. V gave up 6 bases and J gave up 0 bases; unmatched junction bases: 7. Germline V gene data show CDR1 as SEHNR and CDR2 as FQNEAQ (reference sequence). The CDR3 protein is CASRIGLAGVANTGELFF. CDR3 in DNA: TGTGCCAGCAGGATTGGACTAGCGGGGGTCGCGAACACCGGGGAGCTGTTTTTT.

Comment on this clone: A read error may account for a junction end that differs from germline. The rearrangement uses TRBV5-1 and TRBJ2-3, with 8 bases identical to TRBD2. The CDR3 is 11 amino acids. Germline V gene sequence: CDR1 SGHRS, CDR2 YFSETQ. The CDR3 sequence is CASRLGLAQYF. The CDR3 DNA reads TGCGCCAGCAGATTGGGACTAGCGCAGTATTTT. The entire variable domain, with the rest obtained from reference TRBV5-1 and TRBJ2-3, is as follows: KAGVTQTPRYLIKTRGQQVTLSCSPISGHRSVSWYQQTPGQGLQFLFEYFSETQRNKGNFPGRFSGRQFSNSRSEMNVSTLELGDSALYLCASRLGLAQYFGPGTRLTVL.